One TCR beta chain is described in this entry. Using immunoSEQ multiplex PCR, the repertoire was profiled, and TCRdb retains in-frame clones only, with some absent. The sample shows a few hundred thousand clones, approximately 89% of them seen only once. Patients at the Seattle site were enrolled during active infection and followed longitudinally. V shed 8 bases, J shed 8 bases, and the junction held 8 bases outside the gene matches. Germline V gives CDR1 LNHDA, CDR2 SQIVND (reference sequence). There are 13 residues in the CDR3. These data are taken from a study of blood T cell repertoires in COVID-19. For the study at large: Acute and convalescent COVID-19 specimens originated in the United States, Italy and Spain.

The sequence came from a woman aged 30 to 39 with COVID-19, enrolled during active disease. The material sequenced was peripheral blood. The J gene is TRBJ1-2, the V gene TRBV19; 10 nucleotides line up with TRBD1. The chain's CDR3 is CASSSTGGRGYTF. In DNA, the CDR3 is TGTGCCAGTTCCTCGACAGGGGGCCGGGGCTACACCTTC.